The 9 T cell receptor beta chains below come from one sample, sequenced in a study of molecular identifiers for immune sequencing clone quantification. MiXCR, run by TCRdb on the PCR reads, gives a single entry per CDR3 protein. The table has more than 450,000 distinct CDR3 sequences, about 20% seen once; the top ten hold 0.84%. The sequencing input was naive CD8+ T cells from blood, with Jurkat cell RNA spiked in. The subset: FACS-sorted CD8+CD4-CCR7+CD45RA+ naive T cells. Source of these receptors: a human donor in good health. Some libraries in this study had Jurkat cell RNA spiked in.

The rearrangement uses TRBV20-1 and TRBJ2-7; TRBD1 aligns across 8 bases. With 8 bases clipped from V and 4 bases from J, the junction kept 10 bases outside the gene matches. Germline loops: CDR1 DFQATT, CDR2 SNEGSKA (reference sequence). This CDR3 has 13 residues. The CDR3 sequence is CSRLDRADYEQYF. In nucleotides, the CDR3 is TGCAGTAGACTGGACAGGGCAGATTACGAGCAGTACTTC.

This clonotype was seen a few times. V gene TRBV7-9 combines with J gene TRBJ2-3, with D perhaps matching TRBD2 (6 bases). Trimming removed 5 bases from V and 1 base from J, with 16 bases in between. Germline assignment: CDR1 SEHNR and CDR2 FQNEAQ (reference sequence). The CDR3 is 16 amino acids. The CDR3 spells CASSPLSWEGTDTQYF. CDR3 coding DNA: TGTGCCAGCAGCCCATTATCATGGGAGGGCACAGATACGCAGTATTTT. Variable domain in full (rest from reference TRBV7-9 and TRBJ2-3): DTGVSQNPRHKITKRGQNVTFRCDPISEHNRLYWYRQTLGQGPEFLTYFQNEAQLEKSRLLSDRFSAERPKGSFSTLEIQRTEQGDSAMYLCASSPLSWEGTDTQYFGPGTRLTVL.

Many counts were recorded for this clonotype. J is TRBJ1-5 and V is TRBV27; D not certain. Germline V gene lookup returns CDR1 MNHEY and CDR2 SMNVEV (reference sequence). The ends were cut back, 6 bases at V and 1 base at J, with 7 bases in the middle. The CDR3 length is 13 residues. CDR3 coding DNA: TGTGCCAGCAGCCTGGTGAGCAATCAGCCCCAGCATTTT. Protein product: CASSLVSNQPQHF.

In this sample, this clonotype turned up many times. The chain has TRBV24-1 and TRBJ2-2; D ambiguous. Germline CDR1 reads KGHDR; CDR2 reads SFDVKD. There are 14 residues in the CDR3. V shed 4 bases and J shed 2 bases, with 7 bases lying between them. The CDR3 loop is CATSEGRNTGELFF. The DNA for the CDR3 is TGTGCCACCAGTGAAGGCAGAAACACCGGGGAGCTGTTTTTT.

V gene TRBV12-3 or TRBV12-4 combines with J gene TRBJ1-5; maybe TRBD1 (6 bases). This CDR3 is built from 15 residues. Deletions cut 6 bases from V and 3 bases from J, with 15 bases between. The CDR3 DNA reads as TGTGCCAGCAGCACTTTCACAGGGTTCAATCAGCCCCAGCATTTT. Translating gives CASSTFTGFNQPQHF.

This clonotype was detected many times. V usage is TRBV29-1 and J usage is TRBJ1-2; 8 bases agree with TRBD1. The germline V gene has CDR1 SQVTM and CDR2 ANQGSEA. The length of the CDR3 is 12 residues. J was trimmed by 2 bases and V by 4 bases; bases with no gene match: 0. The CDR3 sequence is CSVAGGNYGYTF. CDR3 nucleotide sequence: TGCAGCGTTGCAGGGGGCAACTATGGCTACACCTTC.

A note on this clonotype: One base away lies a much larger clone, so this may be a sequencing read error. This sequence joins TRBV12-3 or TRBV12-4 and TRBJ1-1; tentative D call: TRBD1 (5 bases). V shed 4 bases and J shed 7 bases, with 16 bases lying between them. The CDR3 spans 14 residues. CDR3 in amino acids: CASSSGGGDSEAFF. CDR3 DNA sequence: TGTGCCAGCAGTTCCGGTGGCGGAGACAGTGAAGCTTTCTTT.

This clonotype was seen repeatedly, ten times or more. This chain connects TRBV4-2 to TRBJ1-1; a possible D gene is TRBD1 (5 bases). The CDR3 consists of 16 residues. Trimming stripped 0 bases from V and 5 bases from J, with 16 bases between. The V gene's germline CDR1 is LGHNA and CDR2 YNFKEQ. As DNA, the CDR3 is TGTGCCAGCAGCCAAGATCGGGGCCTCTGGGGAACTGAAGCTTTCTTT. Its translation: CASSQDRGLWGTEAFF.

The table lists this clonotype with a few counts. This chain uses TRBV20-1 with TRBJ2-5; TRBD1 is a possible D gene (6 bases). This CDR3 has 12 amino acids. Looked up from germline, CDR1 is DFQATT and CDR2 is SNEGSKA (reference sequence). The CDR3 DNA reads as TGCAGCCAAACCGGACAGCAAGAGACCCAGTACTTC. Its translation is CSQTGQQETQYF.